These T cell receptor beta chains were read from a single sample in a study of blood T cell repertoires in COVID-19. The assay was immunoSEQ multiplex PCR, and TCRdb's table has in-frame clones only and misses some. The data show 35,000 to 50,000 clones, approximately 85% seen once. The sequenced sample was peripheral blood. All receptors come from a man between 60 and 75 years old with acute or convalescent COVID-19. Both conserved end residues are part of each CDR3. The D gene is left open where the match is weak. The size of a clone is reported for some rows only, either as once, few or many, or as a class for expanded clones.

cdr3_nt: TGTGCCATCAGAGATCCGGGACAGACGAATCAGCCCCAGCATTTT
cdr3_aa: CAIRDPGQTNQPQHF
d_call: TRBD1
clone_size: -
j_call: TRBJ1-5
v_call: TRBV10-3

cdr3_nt: TGTGCTAGCAGCCTCAGAACAGGGAGCACAGATACGCAGTATTTT
cdr3_aa: CASSLRTGSTDTQYF
d_call: -
clone_size: -
j_call: TRBJ2-3
v_call: TRBV7-7

cdr3_nt: TGCGCCAGCAGCAGCGGACAGGGAGGAGAAAAACTGTTTTTT
cdr3_aa: CASSSGQGGEKLFF
d_call: TRBD1
clone_size: -
j_call: TRBJ1-4
v_call: TRBV4-1

cdr3_nt: TGTGCCAGCAGTGAAGCCGTGGGGGGGGGAGCTTTCTTT
cdr3_aa: CASSEAVGGGAFF
d_call: -
clone_size: once
j_call: TRBJ1-1
v_call: TRBV6-1

cdr3_nt: TGTGCCAGCAGCCTTGAGGGAGGGCGTTCACCCCTCCACTTT
cdr3_aa: CASSLEGGRSPLHF
d_call: -
clone_size: -
j_call: TRBJ1-6
v_call: TRBV5-4

cdr3_nt: TGCAGCGTTTCGACTGGAACTAACTATGGCTACACCTTC
cdr3_aa: CSVSTGTNYGYTF
d_call: -
clone_size: -
j_call: TRBJ1-2
v_call: TRBV29-1

cdr3_nt: TGTGCCAGCAGCACTGCCGGGACAGGGGGCTCGGGAGCTTTCTTT
cdr3_aa: CASSTAGTGGSGAFF
d_call: TRBD1
clone_size: -
j_call: TRBJ1-1
v_call: TRBV5-5

cdr3_nt: TGTGCCAGCAGCTTAGCTAGCGGGTTCTCCTACGAGCAGTACTTC
cdr3_aa: CASSLASGFSYEQYF
d_call: TRBD2
clone_size: -
j_call: TRBJ2-7
v_call: TRBV7-2

cdr3_nt: TGTGCCAGCAGCTTAGCCTTGACAGCGCAAGAGACCCAGTACTTC
cdr3_aa: CASSLALTAQETQYF
d_call: -
clone_size: -
j_call: TRBJ2-5
v_call: TRBV7-9

cdr3_nt: TGTGCCAGCAGCCAAGCCCGGACCTTTCGAGGGGAGACCCAGTACTTC
cdr3_aa: CASSQARTFRGETQYF
d_call: -
clone_size: -
j_call: TRBJ2-5
v_call: TRBV14

cdr3_nt: TGTGCCACCAGCAGAGGCCCGGGACAGGGACCCTCTGGGGCCAACGTCCTGACTTTC
cdr3_aa: CATSRGPGQGPSGANVLTF
d_call: TRBD1
clone_size: -
j_call: TRBJ2-6
v_call: TRBV15

cdr3_nt: TGTGCCATCGGCGGGCCCGAAGGAAACATTCAGTACTTC
cdr3_aa: CAIGGPEGNIQYF
d_call: -
clone_size: -
j_call: TRBJ2-4
v_call: TRBV10-3

cdr3_nt: TGTGCCAGCAGTTTGGACAGGGCTTTTGGTGGCTACACCTTC
cdr3_aa: CASSLDRAFGGYTF
d_call: TRBD1
clone_size: -
j_call: TRBJ1-2
v_call: TRBV2

cdr3_nt: TGTGCCAGCAGCCAACCGGGGGGGGGATACGAGCAGTACTTC
cdr3_aa: CASSQPGGGYEQYF
d_call: TRBD2
clone_size: -
j_call: TRBJ2-7
v_call: TRBV4-2

cdr3_nt: TGTGCCATCAGTGAGTCGGGGCGGGGGACTCAAGAGACCCAGTACTTC
cdr3_aa: CAISESGRGTQETQYF
d_call: TRBD2
clone_size: once
j_call: TRBJ2-5
v_call: TRBV10-3

cdr3_nt: TGTGCCAACCGCATGGATAAGGGGACGCAGTATTTT
cdr3_aa: CANRMDKGTQYF
d_call: -
clone_size: -
j_call: TRBJ2-3
v_call: TRBV2

cdr3_nt: TGTGCCAGCAGCCTACAGGGGGGCACAGATACGCAGTATTTT
cdr3_aa: CASSLQGGTDTQYF
d_call: TRBD1
clone_size: once
j_call: TRBJ2-3
v_call: TRBV4-2

cdr3_nt: TGTGCCAGTAGTATCACCGAGGGTGTTGAAAAACTGTTTTTT
cdr3_aa: CASSITEGVEKLFF
d_call: -
clone_size: -
j_call: TRBJ1-4
v_call: TRBV19

cdr3_nt: TGTGCCAGCAGTTCCTACTCGGGGGAGGGCCGGTACGAGCAGTACTTC
cdr3_aa: CASSSYSGEGRYEQYF
d_call: TRBD2
clone_size: -
j_call: TRBJ2-7
v_call: TRBV28

cdr3_nt: TGTGCCAGTAGCACAGTGGGTAATTCACCCCTCCACTTT
cdr3_aa: CASSTVGNSPLHF
d_call: -
clone_size: -
j_call: TRBJ1-6
v_call: TRBV19

cdr3_nt: TGTGCCAGAAGCTTGGGGCAGAGTCAGCCCCAGCATTTT
cdr3_aa: CARSLGQSQPQHF
d_call: -
clone_size: -
j_call: TRBJ1-5
v_call: TRBV7-5

cdr3_nt: TGTGCCAGCAGTTATTGGGGTCCTGAGACGGGAGAGCAGTACTTC
cdr3_aa: CASSYWGPETGEQYF
d_call: -
clone_size: -
j_call: TRBJ2-7
v_call: TRBV6-6

cdr3_nt: TGTGCCAGCAACCTAGCCGGGACAGTCAATGAGCAGTTCTTC
cdr3_aa: CASNLAGTVNEQFF
d_call: TRBD1
clone_size: -
j_call: TRBJ2-1
v_call: TRBV28

cdr3_nt: TGTGCCAGCATAAAACTCACCGGGACAGGAGCCTCTGGGGCCAACGTCCTGACTTTC
cdr3_aa: CASIKLTGTGASGANVLTF
d_call: TRBD1
clone_size: -
j_call: TRBJ2-6
v_call: TRBV28

cdr3_nt: TGTGCCAGCAGCCAGGCGGGATCTGGAAACACCATATATTTT
cdr3_aa: CASSQAGSGNTIYF
d_call: -
clone_size: -
j_call: TRBJ1-3
v_call: TRBV9

cdr3_nt: TGTGCCAGCTCACCACCTGGACAGGCGGCCCCCTACGAGCAGTACTTC
cdr3_aa: CASSPPGQAAPYEQYF
d_call: TRBD1
clone_size: -
j_call: TRBJ2-7
v_call: TRBV18

cdr3_nt: TGTGCCAGCAGCATCGAACCGGGACAGGCCTATGGCTACACCTTC
cdr3_aa: CASSIEPGQAYGYTF
d_call: TRBD1
clone_size: few
j_call: TRBJ1-2
v_call: TRBV7-3

cdr3_nt: TGTGCCAGCAGCCTCACCCCCGGCAATGAGCAGTTCTTC
cdr3_aa: CASSLTPGNEQFF
d_call: -
clone_size: -
j_call: TRBJ2-1
v_call: TRBV7-8

cdr3_nt: TGTGCCAGCTCACTACTAACAGGGCAACAGCCCCAGCATTTT
cdr3_aa: CASSLLTGQQPQHF
d_call: -
clone_size: -
j_call: TRBJ1-5
v_call: TRBV18

cdr3_nt: TGTGCCAGCAGCCCCGCCCTGAGTTCCTACAATGAGCAGTTCTTC
cdr3_aa: CASSPALSSYNEQFF
d_call: -
clone_size: medium-sized
j_call: TRBJ2-1
v_call: TRBV7-3

cdr3_nt: TGTGCCAGCAGCAATAACGCCGGGGGATTGGCAGATACGCAGTATTTT
cdr3_aa: CASSNNAGGLADTQYF
d_call: -
clone_size: -
j_call: TRBJ2-3
v_call: TRBV5-4

cdr3_nt: TGCGCCAGCAGCCAAGCTACTGCGATGAGGGGCTACACCTTC
cdr3_aa: CASSQATAMRGYTF
d_call: -
clone_size: once
j_call: TRBJ1-2
v_call: TRBV4-3

cdr3_nt: TGTGCCAGCTCACCCTGGACAGGGGGCCGGCAAGAGACCCAGTACTTC
cdr3_aa: CASSPWTGGRQETQYF
d_call: TRBD1
clone_size: -
j_call: TRBJ2-5
v_call: TRBV18

cdr3_nt: TGTGCCAGCAGCTGGGACAGCGAGCTCTATGGCTACACCTTC
cdr3_aa: CASSWDSELYGYTF
d_call: TRBD1
clone_size: few
j_call: TRBJ1-2
v_call: TRBV7-9

cdr3_nt: TGCAGCGTGGCCCGGACAGGCATGAACACTGAAGCTTTCTTT
cdr3_aa: CSVARTGMNTEAFF
d_call: TRBD1
clone_size: -
j_call: TRBJ1-1
v_call: TRBV29-1

cdr3_nt: TGTGCCAGCAGTGAAGGCGGGGTCCAGCCCCAGCATTTT
cdr3_aa: CASSEGGVQPQHF
d_call: -
clone_size: once
j_call: TRBJ1-5
v_call: TRBV6-1

cdr3_nt: TGCGCCAGCAGCTACTCCACCGGAGATACGCAGTATTTT
cdr3_aa: CASSYSTGDTQYF
d_call: -
clone_size: -
j_call: TRBJ2-3
v_call: TRBV5-1

cdr3_nt: TGTGCCAGCAGTTGGGGAAGGGGGAACACTGAAGCTTTCTTT
cdr3_aa: CASSWGRGNTEAFF
d_call: -
clone_size: -
j_call: TRBJ1-1
v_call: TRBV28

cdr3_nt: TGTGCCAGCAGCTTACAGAACACCGGGGAGCTGTTTTTT
cdr3_aa: CASSLQNTGELFF
d_call: -
clone_size: -
j_call: TRBJ2-2
v_call: TRBV5-4

cdr3_nt: TGTGCCTGGAGTGGCCACAGCATTCTCTATGGCTACACCTTC
cdr3_aa: CAWSGHSILYGYTF
d_call: -
clone_size: -
j_call: TRBJ1-2
v_call: TRBV30

cdr3_nt: TGCAGCGCCTATGGGAGGCATGGCTACACCTTC
cdr3_aa: CSAYGRHGYTF
d_call: -
clone_size: -
j_call: TRBJ1-2
v_call: TRBV29-1

cdr3_nt: TGTGCCACCAGCAGAGATTCACAGAAGACCGGGGAGCTGTTTTTT
cdr3_aa: CATSRDSQKTGELFF
d_call: -
clone_size: -
j_call: TRBJ2-2
v_call: TRBV15

cdr3_nt: TGTGCCAGCAGTTTTCCGGACAGGGGCGATTATGGCTACACCTTC
cdr3_aa: CASSFPDRGDYGYTF
d_call: TRBD1
clone_size: -
j_call: TRBJ1-2
v_call: TRBV6-6

cdr3_nt: TGCGCCAGCAGCTTGTTTGGCAGTTTCACAGATACGCAGTATTTT
cdr3_aa: CASSLFGSFTDTQYF
d_call: -
clone_size: -
j_call: TRBJ2-3
v_call: TRBV5-1

cdr3_nt: TGCGCCAGCAGCCAAGAAGCGGACAGCCAAGAGACCCAGTACTTC
cdr3_aa: CASSQEADSQETQYF
d_call: -
clone_size: -
j_call: TRBJ2-5
v_call: TRBV4-1

cdr3_nt: TGTGCCAGCAGCCCTTACCAGGTGAACACTGAAGCTTTCTTT
cdr3_aa: CASSPYQVNTEAFF
d_call: -
clone_size: -
j_call: TRBJ1-1
v_call: TRBV9

cdr3_nt: TGTGCCAGCAGCTTAGGTGACAGTCGATTCACCGGGGAGCTGTTTTTT
cdr3_aa: CASSLGDSRFTGELFF
d_call: -
clone_size: -
j_call: TRBJ2-2
v_call: TRBV7-2

cdr3_nt: TGTGCCAGCAGCTTAACTTGGACAGGGGGGTACGAGCAGTACTTC
cdr3_aa: CASSLTWTGGYEQYF
d_call: TRBD1
clone_size: -
j_call: TRBJ2-7
v_call: TRBV7-9

cdr3_nt: TGTGCCAGCAGTTGGGGGGAAAGGGGCTACACCTTC
cdr3_aa: CASSWGERGYTF
d_call: -
clone_size: -
j_call: TRBJ1-2
v_call: TRBV12-3/TRBV12-4

cdr3_nt: TGTGCCAGCACCCCGGGACAGGCGATTACCTACGAGCAGTACTTC
cdr3_aa: CASTPGQAITYEQYF
d_call: TRBD1
clone_size: -
j_call: TRBJ2-7
v_call: TRBV7-2

cdr3_nt: TGTGCCAGCAGTTTCGGGTTGTCACTTACGCAGTATTTT
cdr3_aa: CASSFGLSLTQYF
d_call: -
clone_size: -
j_call: TRBJ2-3
v_call: TRBV28

cdr3_nt: TGTGCCAGCAGTTATGACAAATACTACGAGCAGTACTTC
cdr3_aa: CASSYDKYYEQYF
d_call: -
clone_size: -
j_call: TRBJ2-7
v_call: TRBV6-5

cdr3_nt: TGTGCCAGCAAGACACAGGTCACCCTCATCGGTAATGAGCAGTTCTTC
cdr3_aa: CASKTQVTLIGNEQFF
d_call: -
clone_size: -
j_call: TRBJ2-1
v_call: TRBV6-6

cdr3_nt: TGCAGCGGCAACATTGGCACCGGGGAGCTGTTTTTT
cdr3_aa: CSGNIGTGELFF
d_call: -
clone_size: -
j_call: TRBJ2-2
v_call: TRBV29-1